Given below is one TCR beta chain in context. In the source study's methods: Reference gene primer amplification gave estimated nucleated cell counts. Generated by immunoSEQ multiplex PCR, the TCRdb table keeps only in-frame clones and is missing some. The V and J calls and clone size come from that table; D and trimming were worked out from the DNA. The table has approximately 25,000 clones, 60% to 75% seen once. The data belong to a study of blood T cell repertoires in COVID-19. Study background: Sources were T cells, B-cell-depleted T cells, or PBMCs; the material itself was cDNA or gDNA.

The CDR3 consists of 13 residues. Germline CDR1 and CDR2: GTSNPN and SVGIG (reference sequence). Trimming at V came to 2 bases and at J to 7 bases, leaving 5 bases not matched to a gene. The TCR was taken from a man in his forties or fifties with COVID-19, enrolled during active disease. The chain links TRBV30 to TRBJ1-2; TRBD1 matches at 9 bases. Sequencing used peripheral blood. CDR3 sequence (DNA): TGTGCCTGGAGTCTACAGGGGGCAGGTGGCTACACCTTC. Amino acid sequence: CAWSLQGAGGYTF.